Reported below is one T cell receptor beta chain. Time point denoted: patch test 3, about 24 weeks after DPC sensitization. As to treatment: therapeutic diphenylcyclopropenone sensitization with weekly scalp DPC. V lost 3 bases to trimming and J lost 5 bases, with 16 bases between them. The CDR3 runs 15 residues. Germline loops: CDR1 SEHNR, CDR2 FQNEAQ (reference sequence). The sample originates from a study of human T cells and chemical hapten exposure. TCRdb re-called the RACE reads with MiXCR, one entry per CDR3 protein. The sample includes around 200,000 distinct CDR3 sequences, more than 20% of them seen just once.

This receptor was identified in a woman aged 40 to 49 with alopecia areata. Some clones in this sample may be carry-over from other donors' samples. This chain uses TRBV7-9 with TRBJ2-5; no clear D. This specimen consisted of whole blood, obtained in connection with sensitization to the hapten diphenylcyclopropenone (DPC). CDR3: CASSFGGPKAETQYF. In DNA form, the CDR3 reads TGTGCCAGCAGCTTCGGTGGTCCTAAAGCGGAGACCCAGTACTTC.